Shown below are 19 T cell receptor beta chains from a single sample sequenced in a study of control samples from healthy donors and cancer patients. Generated by immunoSEQ multiplex PCR, the TCRdb table keeps only in-frame clones and is missing some. The sample gives some 100,000 clones, over 85% of which show up once; 2.5% to 3.5% is in the top ten. Sequencing was done on a sample of blood. The receptors shown here come from a human donor in good health. The donor label of this sample is uncertain.

The CDR3 protein is CASSSWDSNNEQFF. CDR3 bases: TGCGCCAGCAGCTCGTGGGACAGTAACAATGAGCAGTTCTTC. The rearrangement uses TRBV5-1 and TRBJ2-1; TRBD1 matches 7 bases. The CDR3 sequence is 14 residues long. J was trimmed by 5 bases and V by 3 bases; bases with no gene match: 5. CDR1 and CDR2 (germline): SGHRS, YFSETQ.

For the CDR3, the DNA is TGTGCCAGTGGCCGTGACGGGTTTGAAAAACTGTTTTTT. Translation gives CASGRDGFEKLFF. The chain combines TRBV19 with TRBJ1-4; D is undetermined. V lost 8 bases and J lost 7, with 14 bases in between. Germline V CDR1 and CDR2: LNHDA, SQIVND (reference sequence). There are 13 residues in the CDR3.

CDR3 protein: CASSAEQGIYNEQFF. In DNA, the CDR3 is TGTGCCAGCAGCGCAGAACAGGGGATTTACAATGAGCAGTTCTTC. The chain joins TRBV9 to TRBJ2-1; 7 nucleotides line up with TRBD1. Per germline, CDR1 SGDLS and CDR2 YYNGEE. The junction had 7 bases not matched to a gene; V was cut back by 3 bases and J by 4 bases. The CDR3 length is 15 residues. Using reference TRBV9 and TRBJ2-1 for the parts outside the CDR3, the full variable domain is DSGVTQTPKHLITATGQRVTLRCSPRSGDLSVYWYQQSLDQGLQFLIQYYNGEERAKGNILERFSAQQFPDLHSELNLSSLELGDSALYFCASSAEQGIYNEQFFGPGTRLTVL.

This chain links TRBV18 with TRBJ1-3; D is perhaps TRBD1 (5 bases). CDR3 length: 16 residues. V gave up 6 bases and J gave up 1 base, with 16 bases separating them. The germline V gene encodes CDR1 KGHSH and CDR2 LQKENI. The DNA for the CDR3 is TGTGCCAGCTCTTCTGATGGGGCTAAATCTGGAAACACCATATATTTT. Translation gives CASSSDGAKSGNTIYF.

The genes are TRBV11-2 and TRBJ2-7; a possible D gene is TRBD2 (7 bases). Trimming took off 0 bases at V and 4 bases at J, with 10 bases between the two ends. Germline V gene sequence: CDR1 SGHAT, CDR2 FQNNGV. This CDR3 is built from 14 residues. The CDR3: CASSLERGAYEQYF. The CDR3 nucleotides are TGTGCCAGCAGCTTAGAACGGGGGGCTTACGAGCAGTACTTC.

The chain joins TRBV6-5 to TRBJ2-6; no clear D gene. Germline CDR1 reads MNHEY; CDR2 reads SVGAGI. With 11 bases removed from V and 1 base from J, the gap between germline ends came to 9 bases. The CDR3 totals 13 residues. The CDR3 region is CAAASSGANVLTF. CDR3 in DNA: TGTGCCGCAGCCTCTTCTGGGGCCAACGTCCTGACTTTC.

The chain is built from TRBV7-2 and TRBJ1-6, with D perhaps matching TRBD1 (6 bases). Germline assignment: CDR1 SGHTA and CDR2 FQGNSA. The CDR3 is 16 residues long. The ends were cut back, 1 base at V and 9 bases at J, with 16 bases in the middle. This chain's CDR3 is CASSLGTAGDRSPLHF. CDR3 DNA sequence: TGTGCCAGCAGCTTAGGGACAGCCGGCGATCGTTCACCCCTCCACTTT.

The sample holds one count of this clone. The chain uses TRBV7-9 and TRBJ2-3; D is ambiguous. Trimming removed 7 bases from V and 5 bases from J, with 4 bases in between. Germline loops: CDR1 SEHNR, CDR2 FQNEAQ (reference sequence). This CDR3 spans 10 amino acids. The CDR3 loop reads CASTVDTQYF. CDR3 in DNA: TGTGCCAGCACCGTAGATACGCAGTATTTT.

The chain joins TRBV12-3 or TRBV12-4 to TRBJ2-2, with D possibly being TRBD1 (6 bases). The CDR3 extends over 13 amino acids. Trimming stripped 4 bases from V and 11 bases from J, with 14 bases between. This CDR3 is CASSYRDLGELFF. CDR3 coding DNA: TGTGCCAGCAGTTACAGGGATCTCGGAGAGCTGTTTTTT.

The chain combines TRBV19 with TRBJ2-3; 8 positions agree with TRBD2. The CDR3 runs to 16 residues. Germline trimming cut 4 bases from V and 0 bases from J; bases unmatched to any gene: 6. Germline V gene lookup returns CDR1 LNHDA and CDR2 SQIVND (reference sequence). CDR3 region: CASSTLRGASTDTQYF. CDR3 DNA: TGTGCCAGTAGTACACTGCGGGGGGCTAGCACAGATACGCAGTATTTT. The entire variable domain, with the rest obtained from reference TRBV19 and TRBJ2-3, is as follows: DGGITQSPKYLFRKEGQNVTLSCEQNLNHDAMYWYRQDPGQGLRLIYYSQIVNDFQKGDIAEGYSVSREKKESFPLTVTSAQKNPTAFYLCASSTLRGASTDTQYFGPGTRLTVL.

The chain carries TRBV4-1 and TRBJ2-2, with 9 bases identical to TRBD1. Germline V gene data show CDR1 as MGHRA and CDR2 as YSYEKL. Trimming cost V 1 base and J 2 bases; bases outside gene matches: 2. The CDR3 is 16 amino acids. CDR3 in amino acids: CASSQAGQGNTGELFF. DNA for the CDR3: TGCGCCAGCAGCCAAGCGGGACAGGGCAACACCGGGGAGCTGTTTTTT.

The chain is built from TRBV30 and TRBJ2-2; D not resolved. There are 14 residues in the CDR3. V lost 4 bases to trimming and J lost 4 bases, with 13 bases between them. Per germline, CDR1 GTSNPN and CDR2 SVGIG (reference sequence). CDR3 in DNA: TGTGCCTGGACCCCCCTGGGGTCCACCGGGGAGCTGTTTTTT. Translated: CAWTPLGSTGELFF.

V usage is TRBV29-1 and J usage is TRBJ1-2; 7 bases align to TRBD1. The V gene end was trimmed by 1 base and the J gene end by 0 bases; junction bases not matched to a gene: 8. CDR1 and CDR2 (germline): SQVTM, ANQGSEA. This CDR3 spans 16 amino acids. In DNA form, the CDR3 reads TGCAGCGTTGAAGTAAGGACAGGCTTAGCTAACTATGGCTACACCTTC. It translates to CSVEVRTGLANYGYTF.

V is TRBV18 and J is TRBJ1-3; no clear D gene. V was pared by 5 bases and J by 0 bases, with 23 bases between. CDR3 size: 19 residues. In germline, CDR1 is KGHSH, CDR2 LQKENI. The CDR3 bases are TGTGCCAGCTCATTTCGGACCGCCGACCTTATCAACTCTGGAAACACCATATATTTT. Protein: CASSFRTADLINSGNTIYF.

A single count supports this clone. The CDR3 sequence: CASSKTGLAGGSYNEQFF. For the CDR3, the DNA is TGTGCCAGCAGCAAGACGGGACTAGCGGGGGGTTCCTACAATGAGCAGTTCTTC. The V and J genes are TRBV11-3 and TRBJ2-1; the match to TRBD2 covers 15 bases. J was trimmed by 1 base and V by 5 bases; bases with no gene match: 6. Germline-derived CDR1 and CDR2 are SGHNT and YENEEA. The CDR3 covers 18 residues.

The chain couples TRBV24-1 to TRBJ1-5; D ambiguous. The V gene lost 6 bases and the J gene lost 1 base, with 9 bases spanning the gap. CDR1 and CDR2 from the germline V gene are KGHDR and SFDVKD. CDR3 length: 14 residues. Here the CDR3 DNA reads TGTGCCACCAGTCACGTGGCGAGCAATCAGCCCCAGCATTTT. As protein: CATSHVASNQPQHF.

The chain employs TRBV12-3 or TRBV12-4 and TRBJ2-2; D is ambiguous. This CDR3 is built from 13 residues. Trimming removed 5 bases at V and 5 bases at J, with 9 bases between. The CDR3 reads CASSPSFTGELFF. The DNA for the CDR3 is TGTGCCAGCAGTCCCAGTTTTACCGGGGAGCTGTTTTTT.

This sequence joins TRBV7-9 and TRBJ1-5; D may be TRBD1 (6 bases). The CDR3 runs 15 residues. In germline, CDR1 is SEHNR, CDR2 FQNEAQ (reference sequence). Trimming removed 1 base at V and 4 bases at J, with 11 bases between. The CDR3 nucleotides read TGTGCCAGCAGCTTAGACAGGGAGCCAAATCAGCCCCAGCATTTT. Amino acid sequence: CASSLDREPNQPQHF.

This rearrangement joins TRBV19 to TRBJ1-3; D is ambiguous. The germline gives CDR1 LNHDA, CDR2 SQIVND (reference sequence). The CDR3 totals 13 residues. V lost 7 bases and J 4 bases, leaving 11 bases between the germline ends. The CDR3 protein is CASMKSLGNTIYF. In DNA form, the CDR3 reads TGTGCCAGTATGAAGAGCCTCGGAAACACCATATATTTT.